The 31 T cell receptor beta chains listed next were all sequenced from one sample in a study of blood T cell repertoires in COVID-19. The assay was immunoSEQ multiplex PCR, and TCRdb's table has in-frame clones only and misses some. The sample lists under 300,000 clones; around 85% were seen once. The sample consisted of peripheral blood. Receptors originate from a woman aged 65 to 85 with acute or convalescent COVID-19.

This clone was detected only a few times. The gene calls are TRBV5-1 and TRBJ1-4, with TRBD1 identical over 7 bases. The germline V gene has CDR1 SGHRS and CDR2 YFSETQ. Losses at the gene ends were 6 bases for V and 8 bases for J; bases not matched to a gene: 10. The CDR3 consists of 14 residues. The CDR3 sequence is CASKNTGAREKLFF. Written as DNA, the CDR3 is TGCGCCAGCAAGAACACAGGGGCGAGAGAAAAACTGTTTTTT.

This clone was seen a single time. This chain joins TRBV15 and TRBJ2-3; tentative D call: TRBD2 (5 bases). Germline V gene data show CDR1 as LNHNV and CDR2 as YYDKDF (reference sequence). This CDR3 is 15 amino acids long. The V end lost 0 bases, the J end lost 4 bases, and 11 bases lay between the germline ends. In DNA form, the CDR3 reads TGTGCCACCAGCAGAGATAACGGGGAGTCAGATACGCAGTATTTT. It yields the protein CATSRDNGESDTQYF.

This clone occurred once. The chain combines TRBV5-4 with TRBJ1-1; D remains unclear. The V gene lost 3 bases and the J gene lost 5 bases, with 17 bases spanning the gap. CDR3 length: 15 amino acids. Germline-derived CDR1 and CDR2 are SGHNT and YYREEE (reference sequence). CDR3 in amino acids: CASSSRGLRWTEAFF. Written as DNA, the CDR3 is TGTGCCAGCAGCTCGCGAGGATTGAGGTGGACTGAAGCTTTCTTT.

The chain joins TRBV19 to TRBJ2-7; D gene uncertain. Germline V gene sequence: CDR1 LNHDA, CDR2 SQIVND (reference sequence). CDR3 length equals 11 residues. Trimming left V 4 bases short and J 2 bases short, with 3 bases between. CDR3 region: CASSTAYEQYF. CDR3 sequence (DNA): TGTGCCAGTAGTACCGCCTACGAGCAGTACTTC.

This clone was detected once. DNA for the CDR3: TGTGCCAGCAGCTACTTAGGGGGAAACGTCCTGACTTTC. The encoded protein is CASSYLGGNVLTF. J is TRBJ2-6 and V is TRBV7-3, with D tentatively TRBD1 (6 bases). CDR1 is SGHTA, CDR2 FQGTGA, per germline. V lost 4 bases, J lost 10 bases, and 11 bases lay in between. The CDR3 spans 13 residues. The full variable domain, in which reference TRBV7-3 and TRBJ2-6 provide the parts outside the CDR3, is GAGVSQTPSNKVTEKGKYVELRCDPISGHTALYWYRQSLGQGPEFLIYFQGTGAADDSGLPNDRFFAVRPEGSVSTLKIQRTERGDSAVYLCASSYLGGNVLTFGAGSRLTVL.

This clone was recorded a few times. This rearrangement joins TRBV24-1 to TRBJ1-4, with TRBD1 matching over 7 bases. Germline assignment: CDR1 KGHDR and CDR2 SFDVKD. After removal of 4 bases from V and 8 bases from J, the junction contained 0 bases not matched to a gene. The CDR3 is 12 amino acids. The CDR3 DNA reads as TGTGCCACCAGTGACAGGGGGGAAAAACTGTTTTTT. Protein product: CATSDRGEKLFF.

This chain links TRBV5-5 with TRBJ1-4; the D is unclear. The CDR3 contains 15 residues. Germline CDR1 reads SGHKS; CDR2 reads YYEKEE (reference sequence). V shed 2 bases and J shed 4 bases, with 12 bases lying between them. CDR3 in DNA: TGTGCCAGCAGCTTTGGGAGGGCGGGTAATGAAAAACTGTTTTTT. It is translated as CASSFGRAGNEKLFF.

The chain links TRBV7-9 to TRBJ2-5, with TRBD2 identical over 7 bases. With V trimmed by 2 bases and J by 2 bases, 17 bases remained unmatched. The CDR3 is 19 amino acids. Germline CDR1 is SEHNR and CDR2 is FQNEAQ (reference sequence). CDR3 amino acids: CASSLTSGTNYLLQETQYF. In DNA form, the CDR3 reads TGTGCCAGCAGCTTAACGTCTGGGACTAACTACCTGCTACAAGAGACCCAGTACTTC.

The V and J genes are TRBV10-3 and TRBJ1-5; 8 bases are a match to TRBD1. Germline trimming cut 5 bases from V and 5 bases from J; bases unmatched to any gene: 8. The CDR3 extends over 15 amino acids. The germline V gene has CDR1 ENHRY and CDR2 SYGVKD. The CDR3 bases are TGTGCCATCAGTCAAGGACAGGGAGTCGATCAGCCCCAGCATTTT. Its protein is CAISQGQGVDQPQHF.

V and J are TRBV19 and TRBJ1-2; D possibly corresponds to TRBD1 (6 bases). With 1 base removed from V and 3 bases from J, the gap between germline ends came to 12 bases. Germline CDR1 reads LNHDA; CDR2 reads SQIVND (reference sequence). The CDR3 runs to 15 residues. CDR3 sequence reads: CASSIGPGVDYGYTF. The CDR3 DNA is TGTGCCAGTAGTATAGGTCCAGGGGTAGACTATGGCTACACCTTC.

This sequence joins TRBV11-3 and TRBJ2-5; TRBD2 agrees at 7 bases. The CDR3 has 13 residues. V was clipped by 3 bases and J by 3 bases; unmatched bases: 1. Germline assignment: CDR1 SGHNT and CDR2 YENEEA. This CDR3 is CASSLTSKETQYF. In DNA form, the CDR3 reads TGTGCCAGCAGCTTGACTAGCAAAGAGACCCAGTACTTC.

This clone was seen more than once but under ten times. The rearrangement uses TRBV7-3 and TRBJ2-1; D may be TRBD2 (6 bases). CDR3 length: 12 residues. The germline gives CDR1 SGHTA, CDR2 FQGTGA. V was trimmed by 6 bases and J by 7 bases, leaving 10 bases between them. The CDR3, as DNA: TGTGCCAGCAGGGGGAGGACGAATGAGCAGTTCTTC. Amino acid sequence: CASRGRTNEQFF.

J is TRBJ2-1 and V is TRBV9; 7 bases line up with TRBD1. The CDR3 extends over 15 amino acids. V shed 4 bases, J shed 7 bases, and the junction held 11 bases outside the gene matches. Germline values: CDR1 SGDLS, CDR2 YYNGEE. As DNA, the CDR3 is TGTGCCAGCAGCCCGAAGGGCCTACAGGGGAATGAGCAGTTCTTC. As protein: CASSPKGLQGNEQFF.

J is TRBJ1-3 and V is TRBV10-1; 7 nucleotides line up with TRBD1. Germline values: CDR1 WNHNN, CDR2 SYGVQD (reference sequence). The CDR3 contains 14 residues. J lost 3 bases, V lost 6 bases, and 5 bases had no gene match. The DNA for the CDR3 is TGCGCCAGCAGCGACAGGGAGAGTGGAAACACCATATATTTT. Protein: CASSDRESGNTIYF.

The CDR3 reads CASRGTVQETQYF. CDR3 DNA sequence: TGTGCCAGCAGAGGGACAGTCCAAGAGACCCAGTACTTC. This rearrangement joins TRBV3-1 (or the pseudogene TRBV3-2) to TRBJ2-5, with 7 bases fitting TRBD1. CDR3 length: 13 amino acids. Germline V lookup: CDR1 LGHDT, CDR2 YNNKEL (reference sequence). Losses at the gene ends were 6 bases for V and 1 base for J; bases not matched to a gene: 2.

The rearrangement uses TRBV11-3 and TRBJ2-2; TRBD1 agrees at 11 bases. The CDR3 consists of 16 residues. Germline CDR1 and CDR2: SGHNT and YENEEA. Trimming removed 3 bases from V and 4 bases from J; junction bases left unmatched: 4. The CDR3 spells CASSFGQGAFTGELFF. The CDR3 nucleotides read TGTGCCAGCAGCTTCGGACAGGGGGCATTCACCGGGGAGCTGTTTTTT.

The genes are TRBV29-1 and TRBJ1-1; 7 nucleotides match TRBD1. V lost 6 bases and J lost 5; bases outside the gene matches: 9. The CDR3 runs to 13 residues. Per germline, CDR1 SQVTM and CDR2 ANQGSEA. The CDR3 spells CSVLTGVSTEAFF. The DNA of the CDR3 is TGCAGCGTCCTAACAGGGGTGTCGACTGAAGCTTTCTTT. Looking up the rest from reference TRBV29-1 and TRBJ1-1 gives the full variable domain: SAVISQKPSRDICQRGTSLTIQCQVDSQVTMMFWYRQQPGQSLTLIATANQGSEATYESGFVIDKFPISRPNLTFSTLTVSNMSPEDSSIYLCSVLTGVSTEAFFGQGTRLTVV.

CDR3 loop: CAISEVGGRRTEAFF. The DNA for the CDR3 is TGTGCCATCAGTGAGGTAGGGGGCCGGAGGACTGAAGCTTTCTTT. The chain recombines TRBV10-3 with TRBJ1-1, with 7 bases fitting TRBD1. V lost 2 bases to trimming and J lost 5 bases; unmatched junction nucleotides: 8. From germline, CDR1 is ENHRY and CDR2 SYGVKD. The CDR3 contains 15 residues.

The rearrangement joins TRBV7-9 to TRBJ1-2; D remains unclear. CDR1 and CDR2 (germline): SEHNR, FQNEAQ (reference sequence). Trimming took 1 base from V and 3 from J, leaving 9 bases between them. This CDR3 contains 14 residues. The CDR3 spells CASSLERVDYGYTF. The CDR3 region has the DNA TGTGCCAGCAGCTTAGAGCGGGTCGACTATGGCTACACCTTC. Full variable domain (missing parts from reference TRBV7-9 and TRBJ1-2): DTGVSQNPRHKITKRGQNVTFRCDPISEHNRLYWYRQTLGQGPEFLTYFQNEAQLEKSRLLSDRFSAERPKGSFSTLEIQRTEQGDSAMYLCASSLERVDYGYTFGSGTRLTVV.

This clone occurred once. V is TRBV5-6 and J is TRBJ1-2; no reliable D call. Trimming stripped 2 bases from V and 7 bases from J, with 15 bases between. CDR1 is SGHDT, CDR2 YYEEEE, per germline. The CDR3 is 14 residues long. The CDR3 nucleotides read TGTGCCAGCAGCTTCACCCACATTGGCTCTGGCTACACCTTC. This encodes CASSFTHIGSGYTF.

J is TRBJ2-3 and V is TRBV5-1; TRBD1 might be the D (6 bases). The CDR3 extends over 14 amino acids. The V end was cut by 9 bases, the J end by 2 bases, with 16 bases between. Germline CDR1 and CDR2: SGHRS and YFSETQ. The CDR3 protein is CATARGQNTDTQYF. CDR3 DNA: TGCGCCACCGCTCGCGGACAGAACACAGATACGCAGTATTTT.

This chain joins TRBV6-5 and TRBJ1-1, with 7 bases lining up with TRBD1. CDR1 and CDR2 from the germline V gene are MNHEY and SVGAGI. J gave up 12 bases and V 5 bases, and 6 bases lay outside the gene matches. There are 11 residues in the CDR3. In DNA form, the CDR3 reads TGTGCCAGCAGTCGAGACAGGGACTCTTTCTTT. This gives the protein CASSRDRDSFF.

CDR3 DNA sequence: TGTGCCAGCAGTTTGGAGCCTGGGGGGGAGCTGTTTTTT. Translated: CASSLEPGGELFF. The chain employs TRBV27 and TRBJ2-2; D gene uncertain. Trimming took 3 bases from V and 8 from J, leaving 10 bases between them. The CDR3 spans 13 residues. CDR1 is MNHEY, CDR2 SMNVEV, per germline (reference sequence).

A remark on this clone: Other nucleotide sequences in the sample specify the same CDR3. This chain uses TRBV3-1 (or the pseudogene TRBV3-2) with TRBJ1-2; 9 nucleotides align to TRBD1. This CDR3 spans 14 amino acids. CDR1 is LGHDT, CDR2 YNNKEL, per germline (reference sequence). J lost 4 bases, V lost 3 bases, and 3 bases had no gene match. The CDR3: CASSQGQGSYGYTF. CDR3 coding DNA: TGTGCCAGCAGCCAGGGACAGGGATCCTATGGCTACACCTTC.

The rearrangement uses TRBV3-1 (or the pseudogene TRBV3-2) and TRBJ1-5, with D perhaps matching TRBD1 (5 bases). Germline CDR1 and CDR2: LGHDT and YNNKEL (reference sequence). This CDR3 comprises 16 residues. Trimming removed 0 bases at V and 2 bases at J, with 11 bases between. This CDR3 is CASSQDQGVRNQPQHF. For the CDR3, the DNA is TGTGCCAGCAGCCAAGATCAAGGGGTCCGCAATCAGCCCCAGCATTTT.

The V gene is TRBV7-9, the J gene TRBJ1-3; no firm D call. From germline, CDR1 is SEHNR and CDR2 FQNEAQ (reference sequence). The length of the CDR3 is 16 residues. Trimming left V 6 bases short and J 7 bases short, with 22 bases between. CDR3 sequence: CASRRSGGVAANTIYF. The CDR3 nucleotides read TGTGCCAGCAGGAGAAGTGGTGGCGTCGCGGCTAACACCATATATTTT.

Of note for this clone: Other DNA sequences in the same sample also yield this CDR3. V usage is TRBV5-4 and J usage is TRBJ1-2; 8 nucleotides match TRBD1. V shed 4 bases and J 0 bases; nucleotides not matched to a gene: 8. The CDR3 sequence is 16 residues long. Germline assignment: CDR1 SGHNT and CDR2 YYREEE (reference sequence). In nucleotides, the CDR3 is TGTGCCAGCAGCCCCGGCGGGACAGGTGCTAACTATGGCTACACCTTC. Translated, it gives CASSPGGTGANYGYTF.

The gene calls are TRBV2 and TRBJ2-7; 7 bases line up with TRBD1. Germline CDR1 and CDR2: SNHLY and FYNNEI. Unmatched junction bases numbered 9, after V lost 9 bases and J lost 1 base. CDR3 size: 14 residues. This chain's CDR3 is CASSTGALSYEQYF. CDR3 DNA: TGTGCCAGTTCCACAGGGGCCCTTTCCTACGAGCAGTACTTC.

The CDR3 here is CASSLGGTVMNTEAFF. Here the CDR3 DNA reads TGTGCCAGCAGCTTGGGCGGGACGGTTATGAACACTGAAGCTTTCTTT. V and J are TRBV5-5 and TRBJ1-1; possible D gene TRBD1, 5 bases. This CDR3 spans 16 amino acids. Trimming shortened V by 0 bases and J by 0 bases, and 12 bases separated the two germline ends. CDR1 SGHKS and CDR2 YYEKEE come from the germline V gene (reference sequence).

This clone turned up a few times. This chain joins TRBV5-1 and TRBJ1-1; possible D gene TRBD1, 6 bases. This CDR3 region has 16 residues. Trimming cost V 3 bases and J 4 bases, with 19 bases left between them. Germline CDR1 SGHRS, CDR2 YFSETQ. The CDR3 here is CASSSEQGKKGTEAFF. As DNA, the CDR3 is TGCGCCAGCAGCTCAGAACAGGGCAAGAAGGGCACTGAAGCTTTCTTT.

The sample holds a few counts of this clone. The J gene is TRBJ2-1, the V gene TRBV2, with D perhaps TRBD2 (7 bases). CDR1 is SNHLY, CDR2 FYNNEI, per germline. The CDR3 loop spans 16 amino acids. V lost 5 bases and J lost 7, with 21 bases in between. The DNA of the CDR3 is TGTGCCAGCAGTCCCGGGCTCGTGGGGGGGGCGAATGAGCAGTTCTTC. Translating it yields CASSPGLVGGANEQFF.